This passage covers 30 T cell receptor beta chains from one sample sequenced in a study of T cells in Graves' hyperthyroidism and ophthalmopathy. Authors of the study amplified TCR beta CDR3 regions from RNA transcripts. With the HTBI primer set, the TCR CDR3 went through a first round of RT-PCR. TCRdb fed the multiplex PCR reads into MiXCR, producing one record per CDR3 protein. Of 370,000 or so distinct CDR3 sequences in the sample, 25% were seen once. The sample was blood. These receptors all stem from a man aged 45-65 years with Graves' hyperthyroidism.

The chain recombines TRBV7-3 with TRBJ2-1, with 8 positions matching TRBD2. The CDR3 has 15 amino acids. The germline V gene has CDR1 SGHTA and CDR2 FQGTGA. V lost 5 bases to trimming and J lost 5 bases; unmatched junction nucleotides: 8. The CDR3 protein is CASSQSLAEHNEQFF. CDR3 in DNA: TGTGCCAGCAGCCAATCACTAGCGGAACACAATGAGCAGTTCTTC.

The V and J genes are TRBV19 and TRBJ2-1, with 9 bases lining up with TRBD2. V was pared by 2 bases and J by 4 bases, with 6 bases of the junction left unmatched. The CDR3 is 16 residues long. Germline CDR1 reads LNHDA; CDR2 reads SQIVND (reference sequence). The CDR3 loop is CASSIYGGRAYNEQFF. CDR3 nucleotide sequence: TGTGCCAGTAGTATATACGGCGGGAGGGCTTACAATGAGCAGTTCTTC.

The chain couples TRBV6-1 to TRBJ2-2, with D perhaps TRBD2 (6 bases). Between the trimmed V and J ends, which lost 7 bases and 2 bases, there was a span of 17 bases. Germline-derived CDR1 and CDR2 are MNHNS and SASEGT. There are 16 residues in the CDR3. This chain's CDR3 is CASILGLAVNTGELFF. In nucleotides, the CDR3 is TGTGCCAGCATACTGGGGTTAGCGGTAAACACCGGGGAGCTGTTTTTT.

The chain links TRBV20-1 to TRBJ2-3, with TRBD2 as a possible D gene (5 bases). CDR1 and CDR2 (germline): DFQATT, SNEGSKA (reference sequence). This CDR3 region has 15 residues. The V and J ends lost 1 base and 2 bases respectively, with 13 bases between them. The CDR3 loop is CSARGDLANTDTQYF. In nucleotides, the CDR3 is TGCAGTGCTAGAGGTGATCTAGCCAACACAGATACGCAGTATTTT.

This clonotype was detected many times. The V gene is TRBV2, the J gene TRBJ1-2; D possibly corresponds to TRBD1 (5 bases). The CDR3 has 13 amino acids. Germline-derived CDR1 and CDR2 are SNHLY and FYNNEI. Between the trimmed V and J ends, which lost 2 bases and 4 bases, there was a span of 8 bases. As DNA, the CDR3 is TGTGCCAGCAGTGAACAGGGACCCTATGGCTACACCTTC. Encoded protein: CASSEQGPYGYTF.

The rearrangement joins TRBV5-1 to TRBJ1-6; 8 nucleotides align to TRBD1. The CDR3 is 14 amino acids. Germline V gene lookup returns CDR1 SGHRS and CDR2 YFSETQ. V lost 4 bases, J lost 6 bases, and 3 bases stayed unmatched. The CDR3 loop reads CASSAGQVNSPLHF. CDR3 in DNA: TGCGCCAGCAGCGCGGGACAGGTTAATTCACCCCTCCACTTT. Variable domain in full (rest from reference TRBV5-1 and TRBJ1-6): KAGVTQTPRYLIKTRGQQVTLSCSPISGHRSVSWYQQTPGQGLQFLFEYFSETQRNKGNFPGRFSGRQFSNSRSEMNVSTLELGDSALYLCASSAGQVNSPLHFGNGTRLTVT.

As regards this clonotype: At one end the junction does not follow the germline gene, possibly because of a read error. J is TRBJ2-3 and V is TRBV27; TRBD2 is a possible D gene (7 bases). The CDR3 spans 14 residues. Per germline, CDR1 MNHEY and CDR2 SMNVEV (reference sequence). The CDR3 DNA sequence: TGCGCCAGCAGTGACGGGGGGCTGGAAGATACGCAGTATTTT. Its translation is CASSDGGLEDTQYF.

This clonotype was seen a single time. The chain recombines TRBV28 with TRBJ2-5, with a tentative D call TRBD2 (6 bases). The CDR3 contains 14 residues. The V end lost 2 bases, the J end lost 5 bases, and 12 bases lay between the germline ends. From germline, CDR1 is MDHEN and CDR2 SYDVKM. CDR3 sequence: CASSLRSGDETQYF. For the CDR3, the DNA is TGTGCCAGCAGTTTACGCTCGGGGGATGAGACCCAGTACTTC.

Only a few counts were recorded for this clonotype. The chain joins TRBV5-1 to TRBJ1-2; 8 positions agree with TRBD1. Germline CDR1 reads SGHRS; CDR2 reads YFSETQ. V lost 0 bases and J lost 4; bases outside the gene matches: 11. The CDR3 spans 17 residues. The CDR3 DNA follows: TGCGCCAGCAGCTTGGGAGTTTCAGGGGGCGTTGGCTATGGCTACACCTTC. It encodes CASSLGVSGGVGYGYTF.

The V and J genes are TRBV12-3 or TRBV12-4 and TRBJ2-1, with no clear D. CDR3 length equals 13 residues. Trimming cost V 4 bases and J 2 bases, with 6 bases left between them. CDR3 loop: CASSSLAYNEQFF. The CDR3 DNA follows: TGTGCCAGCAGTTCCTTGGCCTACAATGAGCAGTTCTTC.

The chain joins TRBV5-4 to TRBJ2-2; 7 bases are shared with TRBD1. The J segment lost 3 bases and the V segment lost 0 bases, leaving 2 bases of the junction unmatched. This CDR3 has 15 residues. Looked up from germline, CDR1 is SGHNT and CDR2 is YYREEE (reference sequence). CDR3 sequence (DNA): TGTGCCAGCAGCTTGGCAGGGGGACACACCGGGGAGCTGTTTTTT. Translation: CASSLAGGHTGELFF. The whole variable domain, remainder taken from reference TRBV5-4 and TRBJ2-2, is ETGVTQSPTHLIKTRGQQVTLRCSSQSGHNTVSWYQQALGQGPQFIFQYYREEENGRGNFPPRFSGLQFPNYSSELNVNALELDDSALYLCASSLAGGHTGELFFGEGSRLTVL.

This clonotype turned up a few times. The chain recombines TRBV20-1 with TRBJ2-7, with D possibly matching TRBD2 (5 bases). CDR1 and CDR2 from the germline V gene are DFQATT and SNEGSKA (reference sequence). V dropped 0 bases and J dropped 2 bases, with 14 bases sitting between them. The CDR3 is 15 amino acids. DNA for the CDR3: TGCAGTGCTAGAGATCTGGGAGCCCTCCCCTACGAGCAGTACTTC. The encoded protein is CSARDLGALPYEQYF.

Ten or more counts support this clonotype. The genes are TRBV20-1 and TRBJ1-2; 9 nucleotides line up with TRBD1. CDR3 length: 13 residues. Trimming at V came to 3 bases and at J to 7 bases, leaving 6 bases not matched to a gene. CDR1 and CDR2 from the germline V gene are DFQATT and SNEGSKA (reference sequence). CDR3 coding DNA: TGCAGTGCTAGCAGGGACAGGGCTGCTGGCTACACCTTC. This gives the protein CSASRDRAAGYTF.

The chain has TRBV6-5 and TRBJ2-7; 9 positions agree with TRBD2. The CDR3 covers 17 residues. V was pared by 2 bases and J by 0 bases, with 8 bases of the junction left unmatched. Germline lookup yields CDR1 MNHEY and CDR2 SVGAGI. DNA for the CDR3: TGTGCCAGCAGTTACCTGTCTAGCGGGATGTTCTCCTACGAGCAGTACTTC. Protein sequence: CASSYLSSGMFSYEQYF.

The CDR3 protein is CASRELGGNYGYTF. The CDR3 DNA is TGTGCCAGCAGGGAGTTGGGCGGGAACTATGGCTACACCTTC. The chain couples TRBV28 to TRBJ1-2, with D hard to call. The V gene's germline CDR1 is MDHEN and CDR2 SYDVKM. The CDR3 runs 14 residues. The V and J ends lost 6 bases and 2 bases respectively, with 13 bases between them.

V gene TRBV19 combines with J gene TRBJ2-1; D remains unclear. CDR1 is LNHDA and CDR2 is SQIVND in the germline V gene (reference sequence). This CDR3 contains 17 residues. The V and J ends lost 6 bases and 1 base respectively, with 19 bases between them. The CDR3 reads CASRKNLVLQSYNEQFF. The CDR3 nucleotides are TGTGCCAGTAGAAAAAACCTAGTTTTACAATCCTACAATGAGCAGTTCTTC.

With regard to this clonotype: A much larger clone lies a single base off, so this may be a read error. The V gene is TRBV11-2, the J gene TRBJ2-1, with D possibly being TRBD2 (6 bases). The CDR3 consists of 13 residues. Germline V gene sequence: CDR1 SGHAT, CDR2 FQNNGV. V lost 1 base and J 13 bases, leaving 14 bases between the germline ends. In DNA, the CDR3 is TGTGCCAGCAGCTTAGTTCGGAGGGAGACCCAGTTCTTC. This encodes CASSLVRRETQFF.

The rearrangement links TRBV6-1 to TRBJ2-7; 7 bases align to TRBD2. Losses at the gene ends were 0 bases for V and 5 bases for J; bases not matched to a gene: 10. This CDR3 region has 16 residues. Per germline, CDR1 MNHNS and CDR2 SASEGT. The CDR3 DNA is TGTGCCAGCAGTGAAGCGGCTAGCGGACCTCAGAACGAGCAGTACTTC. Amino acids: CASSEAASGPQNEQYF.

V gene TRBV6-1 combines with J gene TRBJ2-1; 10 bases are a match to TRBD2. V lost 4 bases and J lost 2; bases outside the gene matches: 5. Germline CDR1 is MNHNS and CDR2 is SASEGT. The CDR3 totals 16 residues. CDR3 DNA: TGTGCCAGCAGTGTCACTAGCGGGATTACCTACAATGAGCAGTTCTTC. Protein: CASSVTSGITYNEQFF.

A few counts support this clonotype. The V and J genes are TRBV6-5 and TRBJ2-7; 11 bases are shared with TRBD1. V shed 2 bases, J shed 2 bases, and the junction held 5 bases outside the gene matches. Germline lookup yields CDR1 MNHEY and CDR2 SVGAGI. The CDR3 has 16 residues. The CDR3 DNA reads as TGTGCCAGCAGTTACCCCGGGACAGGGGGAACCTACGAGCAGTACTTC. Translation: CASSYPGTGGTYEQYF.

This clonotype came up a few times. The V gene is TRBV12-3 or TRBV12-4, the J gene TRBJ1-5, with D perhaps TRBD1 (6 bases). V dropped 4 bases and J dropped 5 bases, with 12 bases sitting between them. CDR3 length equals 14 residues. This CDR3 reads CASSYWDTYQPQHF. Here the CDR3 DNA reads TGTGCCAGCAGTTACTGGGACACCTATCAGCCCCAGCATTTT.

This clonotype was observed a few times. This chain joins TRBV29-1 and TRBJ2-1; 9 bases line up with TRBD2. V trimming: 7 bases; J trimming: 0 bases; junction bases outside the gene matches: 13. CDR3 length: 17 residues. Germline values: CDR1 SQVTM, CDR2 ANQGSEA. The chain's CDR3 is CSAGALAGTSSYNEQFF. The CDR3 coding sequence is TGCAGCGCCGGGGCGCTAGCGGGAACCAGCTCCTACAATGAGCAGTTCTTC.

This clonotype showed up just a few times. This chain joins TRBV6-1 and TRBJ1-5; D is undetermined. With 8 bases removed from V and 7 bases from J, the gap between germline ends came to 15 bases. The CDR3 contains 13 residues. Germline lookup yields CDR1 MNHNS and CDR2 SASEGT. This CDR3 is CASGSTGVQPQHF. The CDR3 DNA sequence: TGTGCCAGCGGAAGTACTGGCGTCCAGCCCCAGCATTTT.

This clonotype was found a few times. CDR3 region: CATSDFALEDTGELFF. The CDR3 coding sequence is TGTGCCACCAGTGATTTCGCCTTGGAGGACACCGGGGAGCTGTTTTTT. The gene calls are TRBV24-1 and TRBJ2-2; D possibly corresponds to TRBD2 (5 bases). The CDR3 has 16 residues. Germline V gene sequence: CDR1 KGHDR, CDR2 SFDVKD. V lost 1 base to trimming and J lost 3 bases, with 11 bases between them.

As to this clonotype: One junction end disagrees with the germline gene, perhaps due to a read error. This sequence joins TRBV5-1 and TRBJ1-2; D may be TRBD1 (5 bases). From germline, CDR1 is SGHRS and CDR2 YFSETQ. This CDR3 spans 13 amino acids. The DNA for the CDR3 is TGCGCCAGCAGCTTGGGAGGGGCGGTAGGCTGCACCTTC. The encoded protein is CASSLGGAVGCTF.

V and J are TRBV6-1 and TRBJ1-3; D perhaps matches TRBD1 (6 bases). The CDR3 runs to 15 residues. Germline loops: CDR1 MNHNS, CDR2 SASEGT. Trimming removed 3 bases at V and 1 base at J, with 10 bases between. CDR3 protein: CASSESGQSGNTIYF. The CDR3 region has the DNA TGTGCCAGCAGTGAGAGTGGACAGTCTGGAAACACCATATATTTT.

The rearrangement uses TRBV5-1 and TRBJ2-3; D is possibly TRBD2 (6 bases). The germline gives CDR1 SGHRS, CDR2 YFSETQ. This CDR3 region has 15 residues. The V end was cut by 4 bases, the J end by 3 bases, with 15 bases between. The CDR3 nucleotides are TGCGCCAGCAGCATTCAACGTGGGGGGACAGATACGCAGTATTTT. Protein sequence: CASSIQRGGTDTQYF.

V is TRBV30 and J is TRBJ2-7; 7 positions match TRBD2. The V gene end was trimmed by 4 bases and the J gene end by 1 base; junction bases not matched to a gene: 7. Germline assignment: CDR1 GTSNPN and CDR2 SVGIG (reference sequence). The CDR3 extends over 14 amino acids. The CDR3 sequence: CAWNRGGSSYEQYF. In DNA, the CDR3 is TGTGCCTGGAATCGGGGCGGGAGTTCCTACGAGCAGTACTTC.

This clonotype was detected only a few times. The chain is built from TRBV5-6 and TRBJ2-1, with 8 bases that match TRBD2. Germline-derived CDR1 and CDR2 are SGHDT and YYEEEE. Trimming removed 1 base from V and 0 bases from J; junction bases left unmatched: 6. This CDR3 contains 17 residues. CDR3 bases: TGTGCCAGCAGCTTGTACGGGAGGGAATTCTCCTACAATGAGCAGTTCTTC. It translates to CASSLYGREFSYNEQFF.

The genes are TRBV14 and TRBJ2-1; 13 nucleotides align to TRBD2. This CDR3 has 19 residues. CDR1 and CDR2 from the germline V gene are SGHDN and FVKESK. The junction had 11 bases not matched to a gene; V was cut back by 6 bases and J by 0 bases. This CDR3 is CASSRTSGSRISSYNEQFF. Here the CDR3 DNA reads TGTGCCAGCAGTAGGACTAGCGGGAGTCGGATAAGCTCCTACAATGAGCAGTTCTTC.